The 10 T cell receptor beta chains reported below all come from one sample, sequenced in a study of cytotoxic CD8 clonotypes in ibrutinib-treated CLL. Profiled with immunoSEQ multiplex PCR; TCRdb holds only in-frame clones, not every one. The sample lists a few hundred thousand clones, roughly 71% occurring once. This sample comprised PBMCs, obtained after 36 months of ibrutinib treatment. The receptors derive from a human donor with chronic lymphocytic leukemia.

V is TRBV4-1 and J is TRBJ2-1; 14 bases match TRBD2. Per the germline V gene, CDR1 is MGHRA and CDR2 is YSYEKL. Trimming removed 6 bases from V and 3 bases from J; junction bases left unmatched: 10. The CDR3 loop spans 18 amino acids. In DNA form, the CDR3 reads TGCGCCAGCAGTCCGGGACTAGCGGGAGTTGGGGGCTACAATGAGCAGTTCTTC. It codes for CASSPGLAGVGGYNEQFF.

This rearrangement joins TRBV19 to TRBJ1-1; 11 bases align to TRBD1. The CDR3 contains 12 residues. Germline V CDR1 and CDR2: LNHDA, SQIVND (reference sequence). The V and J ends lost 5 bases and 14 bases, in that order; junction bases with no gene match: 7. For the CDR3, the DNA is TGTGCCAGTAGTGGGACAGGGGGAAGGGGGTTCTTT. Translated, it gives CASSGTGGRGFF.

The rearrangement uses TRBV15 and TRBJ1-1; D is undetermined. With 8 bases removed from V and 4 bases from J, the gap between germline ends came to 11 bases. The CDR3 runs 12 residues. Germline CDR1 and CDR2: LNHNV and YYDKDF (reference sequence). The CDR3 spells CATSIRTTEAFF. CDR3 DNA sequence: TGTGCCACCTCTATCCGAACCACTGAAGCTTTCTTT.

The chain is built from TRBV9 and TRBJ1-1; 11 nucleotides align to TRBD1. The CDR3 runs to 15 residues. V shed 4 bases, J shed 1 base, and the junction held 3 bases outside the gene matches. In germline, CDR1 is SGDLS, CDR2 YYNGEE. This CDR3 is CASSPGTGGNTEAFF. CDR3 DNA sequence: TGTGCCAGCAGCCCCGGGACAGGGGGGAACACTGAAGCTTTCTTT.

This clone was found once. This chain joins TRBV12-5 and TRBJ2-5; perhaps TRBD2 as D (5 bases). Germline V gene lookup returns CDR1 LGHNT and CDR2 FRNRAP. V shed 6 bases and J shed 5 bases, with 16 bases lying between them. This CDR3 spans 14 amino acids. CDR3 nucleotides: TGTGCTAGTGGGAGACTAATCCCGGGGGAGACCCAGTACTTC. Its protein product is CASGRLIPGETQYF.

This clone was counted a single time. The rearrangement uses TRBV5-6 and TRBJ2-6; TRBD1 is a possible D gene (5 bases). The CDR3 extends over 15 amino acids. Germline V gives CDR1 SGHDT, CDR2 YYEEEE. The V end lost 4 bases, the J end lost 4 bases, and 12 bases lay between the germline ends. In nucleotides, the CDR3 is TGTGCCAGCAGCCCCCTGGGGCCCGGGGCCAACGTCCTGACTTTC. Translation gives CASSPLGPGANVLTF.

This clone was observed a handful of times. V gene TRBV27 combines with J gene TRBJ1-2; D unclear. Trimming cost V 3 bases and J 10 bases, with 9 bases left between them. Germline lookup yields CDR1 MNHEY and CDR2 SMNVEV (reference sequence). The CDR3 is made up of 11 amino acids. This CDR3 reads CASSLFGAYTF. In nucleotides, the CDR3 is TGTGCCAGCAGTTTGTTTGGTGCCTACACCTTC.

This clone was detected once. V is TRBV7-9 and J is TRBJ2-3; D remains unclear. This CDR3 contains 15 residues. The ends were cut back, 3 bases at V and 2 bases at J, with 12 bases in the middle. Germline V gene sequence: CDR1 SEHNR, CDR2 FQNEAQ (reference sequence). The CDR3 sequence is CASSFLYDYTDTQYF. In DNA, the CDR3 is TGTGCCAGCAGCTTTTTGTATGATTACACAGATACGCAGTATTTT.

The V gene is TRBV7-3, the J gene TRBJ2-3, with D maybe TRBD1 (5 bases). Germline V lookup: CDR1 SGHTA, CDR2 FQGTGA. This CDR3 spans 16 amino acids. The V and J ends lost 6 bases and 0 bases respectively, with 16 bases between them. The chain's CDR3 is CASSPLGQGSTDTQYF. For the CDR3, the DNA is TGTGCCAGCAGTCCCCTCGGCCAGGGCAGCACAGATACGCAGTATTTT.

The count of this clone is one. This chain links TRBV29-1 with TRBJ2-5; TRBD2 might be the D (5 bases). The CDR3 loop spans 13 amino acids. Germline V CDR1 and CDR2: SQVTM, ANQGSEA. V lost 7 bases and J lost 8, with 20 bases in between. The DNA of the CDR3 is TGCAGCGCCCCCTCCGGGGTTGATGGCACCCAGTACTTC. This sequence encodes CSAPSGVDGTQYF.